This T cell receptor beta chain was documented in a study of radiation and T cells in renal cell carcinoma. V dropped 6 bases and J dropped 4; count of bases not matched to a gene: 9. The length of the CDR3 is 15 residues. Germline CDR1 and CDR2: SSHAT and FNYEAQ (reference sequence). Study-level points and caveats: Baseline intratumoral clonotype presence is unknown without pretreatment biopsies.

Stated time point: blood 2 weeks post-SBRT. Treatment reported: 15 Gy SBRT to primary tumor, nephrectomy 4 weeks later. Clear cell pathology was present in this patient's renal cell carcinoma. This table comes from immunoSEQ multiplex PCR, and its TCRdb copy is limited to in-frame clones, with some not included. The sample consists of approximately 79,000 clones, roughly 82% of them appearing once. On this clone itself: The antigen is not known.

The material was blood, obtained from a patient whose treatment included radiotherapy and nephrectomy. The sequence was collected from a man aged 55 to 69 with renal cell carcinoma. The rearrangement links TRBV7-7 to TRBJ2-3; 8 nucleotides agree with TRBD2. CDR3 DNA sequence: TGTGCCAGCAGGAAGTGCGGGAGGAGGGCAGATACGCAGTATTTT. Translated, it gives CASRKCGRRADTQYF.